The T cell receptor (beta chain) under discussion was sequenced for a study of blood T cell repertoires in COVID-19. TCRdb's table, derived via immunoSEQ multiplex PCR, lists solely in-frame clones and lacks some. The profile shows 200,000 to 300,000 clones, approximately 82% of them singletons. Germline CDR1 and CDR2: SGHNT and YYREEE (reference sequence). The ends were cut back, 1 base at V and 2 bases at J, with 13 bases in the middle. CDR3 length: 16 residues. The receptor was isolated from a man aged 40-49 years who had recovered from COVID-19. This chain joins TRBV5-4 and TRBJ1-3, with a weak D call TRBD1 (6 bases). The sequenced sample consisted of peripheral blood. CDR3 sequence reads: CASSLRGGSTGNTIYF. CDR3 bases: TGTGCCAGCAGCTTGAGGGGGGGCAGTACTGGAAACACCATATATTTT.